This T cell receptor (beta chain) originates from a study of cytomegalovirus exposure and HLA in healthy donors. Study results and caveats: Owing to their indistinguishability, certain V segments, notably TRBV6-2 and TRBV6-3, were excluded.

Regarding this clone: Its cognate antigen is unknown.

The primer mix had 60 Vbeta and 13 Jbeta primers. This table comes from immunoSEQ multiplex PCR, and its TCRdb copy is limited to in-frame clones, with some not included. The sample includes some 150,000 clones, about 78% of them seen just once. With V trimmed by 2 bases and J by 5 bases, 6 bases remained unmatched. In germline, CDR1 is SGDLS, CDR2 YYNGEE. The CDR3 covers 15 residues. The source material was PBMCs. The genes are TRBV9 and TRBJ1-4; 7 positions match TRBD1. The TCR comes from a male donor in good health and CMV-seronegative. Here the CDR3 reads CASSVGGQKNEKLFF. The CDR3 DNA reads TGTGCCAGCAGCGTCGGGGGACAGAAGAATGAAAAACTGTTTTTT.